Sequencing of this TCR beta chain was carried out in a study of blood T cell repertoires in COVID-19. Study-level background: Researchers got acute and convalescent COVID-19 samples from the United States, Italy and Spain.

The protocol was immunoSEQ multiplex PCR, while the TCRdb copy is restricted to in-frame clones and leaves out a portion. The sample includes 250,000 to 300,000 clones, around 87% of them seen just once. Germline lookup yields CDR1 SGHAT and CDR2 FQNNGV. The V end lost 1 base, the J end lost 7 bases, and 14 bases lay between the germline ends. The CDR3 covers 15 residues. The sequencing input was peripheral blood. This receptor was obtained from a man aged 18 to 29 with active or convalescent COVID-19. The chain couples TRBV11-2 to TRBJ2-1, with D possibly being TRBD2 (7 bases). CDR3 residues: CASSLAPEGGNEQFF. CDR3 DNA: TGTGCCAGCAGCTTAGCCCCCGAGGGGGGGAATGAGCAGTTCTTC.